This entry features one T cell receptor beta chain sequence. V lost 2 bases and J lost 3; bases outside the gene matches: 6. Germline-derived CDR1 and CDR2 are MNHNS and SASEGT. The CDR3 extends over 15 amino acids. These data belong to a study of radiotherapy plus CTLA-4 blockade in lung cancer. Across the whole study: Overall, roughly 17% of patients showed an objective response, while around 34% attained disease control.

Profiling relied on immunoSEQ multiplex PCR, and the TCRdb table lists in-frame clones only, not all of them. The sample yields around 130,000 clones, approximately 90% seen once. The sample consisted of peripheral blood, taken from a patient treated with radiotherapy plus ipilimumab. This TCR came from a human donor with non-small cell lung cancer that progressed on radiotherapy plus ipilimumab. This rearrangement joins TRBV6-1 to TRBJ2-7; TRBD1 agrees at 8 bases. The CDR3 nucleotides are TGTGCCAGCAGTGAATATCGACAGGGGATCTACGAGCAGTACTTC. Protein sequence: CASSEYRQGIYEQYF.